This T cell receptor (beta chain) was observed in a study of blood T cells in healthy people across ages. The study's findings and limits: A roughly linear age-dependent decrease characterized TCR beta diversity per million T cells.

Trimming at V came to 3 bases and at J to 5 bases, leaving 9 bases not matched to a gene. Germline V lookup: CDR1 MGHRA, CDR2 YSYEKL. The CDR3 sequence is 16 residues long. With respect to this clonotype: Its antigen is not known.

The use of a sample-barcoded 5' primer and a J-beta primer mix characterized a second PCR of roughly 7 to 11 cycles. Every sample returned 3 million or more CDR3-containing paired-end reads. One entry per CDR3 protein, called by TCRdb with MiXCR from the 5' RACE reads. The sample has about 1.4 million distinct CDR3 sequences, approximately 59% seen once. Material for sequencing was blood. J is TRBJ2-5 and V is TRBV4-1; 10 nucleotides align to TRBD1. The sequence was collected from a man younger than 35 in good health. CDR3 coding DNA: TGCGCCAGCAGCCAGCCCGGGACAGGGGTTTCGGAGACCCAGTACTTC. It codes for CASSQPGTGVSETQYF.